A selection of T cell receptor beta chains follows, all from one sample in a study of T cell repertoires in cytomegalovirus infection. TCRdb redid the calling of the reads with MiXCR, one entry per CDR3 protein. The sample holds around 320,000 distinct CDR3 sequences; approximately 9.5% are singletons and the top ten take around 4.1%. The sequencing input was PBMCs. These receptors all come from a human donor in good health (CMV status not recorded). Some clones in this sample may be carry-over from other donors' samples. The CDR3 runs from the conserved cysteine through the conserved F or W. The order of the fields is D gene, J gene, clone size, V gene, CDR3 protein, CDR3 DNA. D genes are given only for firm matches. The listing skips clone size in some rows; elsewhere it reads once, few, many or a size class.

TRBD1 | TRBJ2-2 | few | TRBV5-4 | CASSLKTGLGTGELFF | TGTGCCAGCAGCTTGAAGACAGGGTTGGGGACCGGGGAGCTGTTTTTT
. | TRBJ2-7 | . | TRBV5-4 | CASSPASDSSYEQYF | TGTGCCAGCAGCCCTGCGTCGGACAGCTCCTACGAGCAGTACTTC
. | TRBJ1-1 | many | TRBV7-8 | CASSPPLWGGNTEAFF | TGTGCCAGCAGCCCCCCGTTGTGGGGGGGGAACACTGAAGCTTTCTTT
. | TRBJ2-5 | few | TRBV6-5 | CASSLGTAGETQYF | TGTGCCAGCAGCCTTGGGACAGCGGGTGAGACCCAGTACTTC
. | TRBJ1-1 | . | TRBV7-8 | CASSRGMNTEAFF | TGTGCCAGCAGCAGGGGCATGAACACTGAAGCTTTCTTT
. | TRBJ1-5 | . | TRBV19 | CASNFQGNQPQHF | TGTGCCAGTAATTTCCAGGGCAATCAGCCCCAGCATTTT
TRBD2 | TRBJ2-1 | many | TRBV7-3 | CASSFGLAGGMKGNEQFF | TGTGCCAGCAGCTTCGGTCTAGCGGGAGGGATGAAAGGGAATGAGCAGTTCTTC
. | TRBJ2-7 | many | TRBV12-3/TRBV12-4 | CASTESGTSPYEQYF | TGTGCCAGCACCGAAAGCGGAACCTCTCCCTACGAGCAGTACTTC
. | TRBJ2-5 | . | TRBV7-7 | CASSPGAQETQYF | TGTGCCAGCAGCCCAGGAGCCCAAGAGACCCAGTACTTC
. | TRBJ1-2 | many | TRBV28 | CASSLPGPQLGYTF | TGTGCCAGCAGTCTCCCGGGACCCCAGCTAGGCTACACCTTC
. | TRBJ1-1 | few | TRBV15 | CATSRPVNTEAFF | TGTGCCACCAGCAGACCAGTGAACACTGAAGCTTTCTTT
. | TRBJ2-4 | many | TRBV7-2 | CASSSDRTLAKNIQYF | TGTGCCAGCAGCTCAGACCGGACCCTAGCCAAAAACATTCAGTACTTC
TRBD2 | TRBJ2-3 | . | TRBV7-8 | CASSLGSAGAVDTQYF | TGTGCCAGCAGCTTAGGTTCGGCGGGAGCTGTAGATACGCAGTATTTT
. | TRBJ2-3 | few | TRBV6-2/TRBV6-3 | CASSTTGAPDTQYF | TGTGCCAGCAGTACGACGGGGGCCCCGGATACGCAGTATTTT
TRBD2 | TRBJ2-5 | . | TRBV28 | CASSLFSGRQRTQETQYF | TGTGCCAGCAGTTTATTTAGCGGGAGGCAGAGGACCCAAGAGACCCAGTACTTC
TRBD2 | TRBJ2-7 | many | TRBV20-1 | CSAGRGGEVVPYEQYF | TGCAGTGCTGGGCGGGGGGGGGAGGTCGTCCCCTACGAGCAGTACTTC
TRBD2 | TRBJ2-3 | . | TRBV4-3 | CASSQWPGLADTDTQYF | TGCGCCAGCAGCCAGTGGCCGGGACTAGCGGACACAGATACGCAGTATTTT
. | TRBJ2-3 | many | TRBV7-3 | CASSLNFAQRTDTQYF | TGTGCCAGCAGCTTAAATTTCGCCCAGCGCACAGATACGCAGTATTTT
. | TRBJ2-1 | many | TRBV6-1 | CASSSGIPKYNEQFF | TGTGCCAGCAGTTCAGGGATCCCGAAGTACAATGAGCAGTTCTTC
. | TRBJ2-7 | many | TRBV25-1 | CASSESNRRTYEQYF | TGTGCCAGCAGTGAATCTAACCGAAGGACCTACGAGCAGTACTTC
. | TRBJ1-2 | many | TRBV7-6 | CASSLVPGNGYTF | TGTGCCAGCAGCTTAGTGCCTGGGAATGGCTACACCTTC
. | TRBJ2-1 | many | TRBV7-8 | CASIPRWNDNEQFF | TGTGCCAGCATCCCTAGGTGGAATGACAATGAGCAGTTCTTC
. | TRBJ2-2 | many | TRBV6-2/TRBV6-3 | CASSKTEKGELFF | TGTGCCAGCAGTAAAACAGAGAAGGGGGAGCTGTTTTTT
. | TRBJ1-1 | many | TRBV12-3/TRBV12-4 | CASSHHASGSSEAFF | TGTGCCAGCAGTCACCACGCGTCGGGCAGCTCTGAAGCTTTCTTT
TRBD2 | TRBJ2-7 | few | TRBV20-1 | CSARDTSGPYEQYF | TGCAGTGCTAGAGATACTAGCGGCCCCTACGAGCAGTACTTC
. | TRBJ2-1 | few | TRBV6-1 | CASSELGGNEQFF | TGTGCCAGCAGTGAACTGGGGGGCAATGAGCAGTTCTTC
. | TRBJ1-5 | . | TRBV6-1 | CASSPRAPSLNQPQHF | TGTGCCAGCAGTCCCCGGGCACCCTCCCTGAATCAGCCCCAGCATTTT
. | TRBJ2-1 | many | TRBV20-1 | CSATKAEGYNEQFF | TGCAGTGCTACGAAGGCGGAGGGGTACAATGAGCAGTTCTTC
. | TRBJ1-5 | . | TRBV28 | CASSFAGTTTVSNQPQHF | TGTGCCAGCAGTTTCGCCGGGACAACTACAGTTAGCAATCAGCCCCAGCATTTT
. | TRBJ2-7 | many | TRBV6-2/TRBV6-3 | CASGTYEQYF | TGTGCCTCCGGGACCTACGAGCAGTACTTC
. | TRBJ1-1 | many | TRBV7-2 | CASRLGGQAGTEAFF | TGTGCCAGCAGATTGGGTGGGCAGGCGGGCACTGAAGCTTTCTTT
TRBD2 | TRBJ2-5 | few | TRBV12-3/TRBV12-4 | CASKRGQSVAGGRTGETQYF | TGTGCCAGCAAGCGGGGTCAGTCGGTAGCGGGAGGGCGGACCGGTGAGACCCAGTACTTC
. | TRBJ1-1 | . | TRBV6-5 | CASSYSRPNTEAFF | TGTGCCAGCAGTTACTCGAGGCCGAACACTGAAGCTTTCTTT
. | TRBJ2-5 | . | TRBV28 | CASSLPTGSQETQYF | TGTGCCAGCAGTTTACCGACAGGTTCCCAAGAGACCCAGTACTTC
. | TRBJ2-5 | . | TRBV19 | CASSSREETQYF | TGTGCCAGTAGTAGTCGGGAGGAGACCCAGTACTTC
. | TRBJ2-1 | few | TRBV14 | CASSHSSSPYNEQFF | TGTGCCAGCAGCCATTCCTCGTCCCCCTACAATGAGCAGTTCTTC
. | TRBJ1-3 | . | TRBV7-2 | CASSSDRRVGGNTIYF | TGTGCCAGCAGCTCCGACAGGCGGGTGGGGGGAAACACCATATATTTT
. | TRBJ1-1 | few | TRBV6-5 | CASSDFRVLLNTEAFF | TGTGCCAGCAGTGATTTCAGGGTACTTCTGAACACTGAAGCTTTCTTT
TRBD2 | TRBJ2-4 | many | TRBV7-2 | CASTLTSGRKNIQYF | TGTGCCAGCACCCTGACTAGCGGACGCAAAAACATTCAGTACTTC
. | TRBJ2-5 | few | TRBV12-3/TRBV12-4 | CASSAQGAGGETQYF | TGTGCCAGCAGTGCTCAGGGTGCGGGCGGAGAGACCCAGTACTTC
. | TRBJ2-3 | few | TRBV7-2 | CASSVTGRELDTQYF | TGTGCCAGCAGCGTTACGGGACGCGAGCTAGATACGCAGTATTTT
. | TRBJ1-1 | many | TRBV7-2 | CASSLALSSWEDTEAFF | TGTGCCAGCAGCTTAGCGCTCTCCTCCTGGGAGGACACTGAAGCTTTCTTT
TRBD1 | TRBJ1-1 | . | TRBV4-1 | CASSQGDRGTEAFF | TGCGCCAGCAGCCAAGGGGACAGGGGGACTGAAGCTTTCTTT
. | TRBJ1-2 | many | TRBV7-9 | CASSLALYGYTF | TGTGCCAGCAGCTTAGCGCTCTATGGCTACACCTTC
TRBD1 | TRBJ1-2 | . | TRBV5-1 | CASSWSRGHEPSGYTF | TGCGCCAGCAGCTGGAGCAGGGGGCACGAACCTTCCGGCTACACCTTC
TRBD1 | TRBJ2-7 | . | TRBV7-9 | CASSLTTGGKYEQYF | TGTGCCAGCAGCTTAACGACAGGGGGCAAATACGAGCAGTACTTC